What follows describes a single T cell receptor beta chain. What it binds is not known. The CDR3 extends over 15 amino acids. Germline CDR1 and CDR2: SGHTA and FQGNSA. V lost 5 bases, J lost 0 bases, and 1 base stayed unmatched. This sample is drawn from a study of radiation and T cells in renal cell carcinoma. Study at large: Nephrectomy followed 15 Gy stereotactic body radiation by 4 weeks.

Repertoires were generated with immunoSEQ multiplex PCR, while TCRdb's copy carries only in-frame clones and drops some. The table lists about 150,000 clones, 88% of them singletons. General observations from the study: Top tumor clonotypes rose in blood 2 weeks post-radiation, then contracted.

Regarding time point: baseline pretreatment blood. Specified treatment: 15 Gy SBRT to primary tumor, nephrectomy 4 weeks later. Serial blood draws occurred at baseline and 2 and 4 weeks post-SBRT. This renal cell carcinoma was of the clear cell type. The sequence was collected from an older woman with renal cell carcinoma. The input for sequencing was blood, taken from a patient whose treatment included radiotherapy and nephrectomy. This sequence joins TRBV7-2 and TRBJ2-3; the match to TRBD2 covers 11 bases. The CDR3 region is CASSRLAGSTDTQYF. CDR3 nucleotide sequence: TGTGCCAGCAGCCGACTAGCGGGGAGCACAGATACGCAGTATTTT.